The 30 T cell receptor beta chains given below trace back to one sample, sequenced in a study of CD8+ T cells in alopecia areata. Sequencing used cDNA as its template, made by extracting RNA and reverse transcribing it. Produced via immunoSEQ multiplex PCR; TCRdb's table is partial and in-frame only. The table records around 120,000 clones, about 59% of them present only once. Specified treatment: oral pan-JAK inhibitor, 5-10 mg twice daily. The sequenced sample was CD4+ T cells sorted from blood, obtained at week 4, from a patient treated with tofacitinib. These receptors all stem from a human donor with alopecia areata.

The V call is TRBV5-6, the J call TRBJ2-2; tentatively, D is TRBD1 (5 bases). In germline, CDR1 is SGHDT, CDR2 YYEEEE. The germline V and J ends were trimmed by 3 bases and 5 bases, with 17 bases remaining between them. The CDR3 extends over 16 amino acids. The DNA of the CDR3 is TGTGCCAGCAGCTCTCGTGGGCAGGGCGATACCGGGGAGCTGTTTTTT. Residues: CASSSRGQGDTGELFF.

V usage is TRBV7-9 and J usage is TRBJ2-7; maybe TRBD2 (5 bases). Germline values: CDR1 SEHNR, CDR2 FQNEAQ (reference sequence). V lost 2 bases and J lost 9, with 11 bases in between. The CDR3 is 12 residues long. The CDR3 region has the DNA TGTGCCAGCAGCTTATCAGAGGCGGGGCAGTACTTC. Translating gives CASSLSEAGQYF.

The chain uses TRBV18 and TRBJ1-1; D is unresolved. Trimming took off 2 bases at V and 4 bases at J, with 17 bases between the two ends. The CDR3 contains 16 residues. Per germline, CDR1 KGHSH and CDR2 LQKENI. The CDR3 loop reads CASSPYRETRITEAFF. The CDR3 DNA is TGTGCCAGCTCACCATACCGTGAGACCCGGATCACTGAAGCTTTCTTT. Looking up the rest from reference TRBV18 and TRBJ1-1 gives the full variable domain: NAGVMQNPRHLVRRRGQEARLRCSPMKGHSHVYWYRQLPEEGLKFMVYLQKENIIDESGMPKERFSAEFPKEGPSILRIQQVVRGDSAAYFCASSPYRETRITEAFFGQGTRLTVV.

The chain employs TRBV29-1 and TRBJ1-1, with 9 bases identical to TRBD1. CDR1 is SQVTM, CDR2 ANQGSEA, per germline. The junction had 6 bases not matched to a gene; V was cut back by 4 bases and J by 0 bases. The CDR3 is 15 residues long. The CDR3 sequence is CSVAPGQGMNTEAFF. CDR3 coding DNA: TGCAGCGTTGCTCCGGGACAGGGCATGAACACTGAAGCTTTCTTT. The full variable domain, with the rest looked up from reference TRBV29-1 and TRBJ1-1, is SAVISQKPSRDICQRGTSLTIQCQVDSQVTMMFWYRQQPGQSLTLIATANQGSEATYESGFVIDKFPISRPNLTFSTLTVSNMSPEDSSIYLCSVAPGQGMNTEAFFGQGTRLTVV.

The chain uses TRBV30 and TRBJ2-7; the match to TRBD2 covers 10 bases. Germline V gene data show CDR1 as GTSNPN and CDR2 as SVGIG (reference sequence). J gave up 4 bases and V 0 bases, and 3 bases lay outside the gene matches. CDR3 size: 14 residues. DNA of the CDR3: TGTGCCTGGAGTGTGCTTAGCGGGAGGTACGAGCAGTACTTC. Its protein is CAWSVLSGRYEQYF.

The chain joins TRBV19 to TRBJ2-5; possibly TRBD2 for D (6 bases). The germline V gene has CDR1 LNHDA and CDR2 SQIVND (reference sequence). V lost 4 bases to trimming and J lost 2 bases, with 11 bases between them. This CDR3 has 14 amino acids. The DNA of the CDR3 is TGTGCCAGTAGTACGTCCGCGGGGCAAGAGACCCAGTACTTC. This gives the protein CASSTSAGQETQYF.

The chain recombines TRBV30 with TRBJ2-5; 9 nucleotides match TRBD1. The CDR3 runs to 13 residues. Trimming at V came to 4 bases and at J to 5 bases, leaving 5 bases not matched to a gene. Per the germline V gene, CDR1 is GTSNPN and CDR2 is SVGIG (reference sequence). This CDR3 reads CAWNRGLGETQYF. The DNA of the CDR3 is TGTGCCTGGAACAGGGGGCTGGGGGAGACCCAGTACTTC. The full variable domain, its missing parts supplied by reference TRBV30 and TRBJ2-5, is SQTIHQWPATLVQPVGSPLSLECTVEGTSNPNLYWYRQAAGRGLQLLFYSVGIGQISSEVPQNLSASRPQDRQFILSSKKLLLSDSGFYLCAWNRGLGETQYFGPGTRLLVL.

The rearrangement uses TRBV5-1 and TRBJ2-4, with 8 bases lining up with TRBD2. V shed 2 bases, J shed 9 bases, and the junction held 13 bases outside the gene matches. Germline V CDR1 and CDR2: SGHRS, YFSETQ. The CDR3 contains 16 residues. For the CDR3, the DNA is TGCGCCAGCAGCTTTATAGCGGGGACGGAAGCGGTCATTCAGTACTTC. Protein sequence: CASSFIAGTEAVIQYF. Complete variable domain (other parts from reference TRBV5-1 and TRBJ2-4): KAGVTQTPRYLIKTRGQQVTLSCSPISGHRSVSWYQQTPGQGLQFLFEYFSETQRNKGNFPGRFSGRQFSNSRSEMNVSTLELGDSALYLCASSFIAGTEAVIQYFGAGTRLSVL.

The gene calls are TRBV21-1 and TRBJ2-7. TRBV21-1 is reported as a pseudogene. The CDR3 runs to 16 residues. This CDR3 is CASSKAGKRFFYEQYF. As DNA, the CDR3 is TGTGCCAGCAGCAAAGCAGGTAAAAGGTTCTTCTACGAGCAGTACTTC.

V gene TRBV4-3 combines with J gene TRBJ1-2; D not certain. V was pared by 3 bases and J by 6 bases, with 20 bases between. Germline V lookup: CDR1 LGHNA, CDR2 YSLEER. The CDR3 loop spans 16 amino acids. The CDR3 reads CASSQSVQSGLNGYTF. CDR3 DNA sequence: TGCGCCAGCAGCCAGTCGGTACAGTCCGGGCTTAATGGCTACACCTTC.

V usage is TRBV11-1 and J usage is TRBJ2-7; no clear D gene. V was pared by 2 bases and J by 1 base, with 6 bases between. The germline V gene encodes CDR1 SGHAT and CDR2 FQDESV (reference sequence). The CDR3 is 13 residues long. CDR3 loop: CASSLNPSYEQYF. Here the CDR3 DNA reads TGTGCCAGCAGCTTAAACCCTTCCTACGAGCAGTACTTC.

The chain joins TRBV4-2 to TRBJ1-5, with 9 bases lining up with TRBD1. Germline-derived CDR1 and CDR2 are LGHNA and YNFKEQ. The CDR3 is 15 amino acids. The V gene end was trimmed by 3 bases and the J gene end by 5 bases; junction bases not matched to a gene: 5. The CDR3 DNA follows: TGTGCCAGCAGCCAGGCGACAGGGGGAGATCAGCCCCAGCATTTT. Amino acids: CASSQATGGDQPQHF.

This chain joins TRBV7-9 and TRBJ2-3; 8 bases map to TRBD2. The V and J ends lost 5 bases and 4 bases, in that order; junction bases with no gene match: 14. The germline V gene encodes CDR1 SEHNR and CDR2 FQNEAQ (reference sequence). CDR3 size: 17 residues. CDR3 DNA sequence: TGTGCCAGCAGCCTTGTACGAGCGGGGGTAGGCGCAGATACGCAGTATTTT. This codes for CASSLVRAGVGADTQYF.

V usage is TRBV29-1 and J usage is TRBJ2-6; D gene unclear. Germline values: CDR1 SQVTM, CDR2 ANQGSEA. V gave up 5 bases and J gave up 5 bases, with 7 bases separating them. The CDR3 loop spans 12 amino acids. The CDR3 DNA reads as TGCAGCGTTCTCGTTCGGGCCAACGTCCTGACTTTC. It encodes CSVLVRANVLTF. The complete variable domain, with remaining parts taken from reference TRBV29-1 and TRBJ2-6, reads SAVISQKPSRDICQRGTSLTIQCQVDSQVTMMFWYRQQPGQSLTLIATANQGSEATYESGFVIDKFPISRPNLTFSTLTVSNMSPEDSSIYLCSVLVRANVLTFGAGSRLTVL.

V and J are TRBV7-3 and TRBJ2-1; D remains unclear. Germline CDR1 SGHTA, CDR2 FQGTGA. The ends were cut back, 8 bases at V and 7 bases at J, with 9 bases in the middle. The CDR3 covers 11 residues. The CDR3 nucleotides are TGTGCCAGCGGGGATAGGAATGAGCAGTTCTTC. As protein: CASGDRNEQFF. The variable domain in full, with the rest retrieved from reference TRBV7-3 and TRBJ2-1, is GAGVSQTPSNKVTEKGKYVELRCDPISGHTALYWYRQSLGQGPEFLIYFQGTGAADDSGLPNDRFFAVRPEGSVSTLKIQRTERGDSAVYLCASGDRNEQFFGPGTRLTVL.

The CDR3 reads CASSVEVLGGGELFF. DNA of the CDR3: TGTGCCAGCAGCGTAGAAGTCCTAGGTGGCGGGGAGCTGTTTTTT. J is TRBJ2-2 and V is TRBV9; D not certain. The germline gives CDR1 SGDLS, CDR2 YYNGEE. Trimming shortened V by 0 bases and J by 7 bases, and 13 bases separated the two germline ends. The CDR3 covers 15 residues.

The chain joins TRBV2 to TRBJ2-7; a weak D match, TRBD1 (6 bases). Per the germline V gene, CDR1 is SNHLY and CDR2 is FYNNEI. The CDR3 consists of 13 residues. V was cut by 5 bases and J by 4 bases, with 12 bases left in between. The CDR3 spells CASSLGARYEQYF. CDR3 sequence (DNA): TGTGCCAGCAGTTTGGGGGCGCGGTACGAGCAGTACTTC.

This clone was seen a handful of times. The genes are TRBV27 and TRBJ2-7; D may be TRBD1 or TRBD2 (5 bases each). The CDR3 is made up of 15 amino acids. Trimming cost V 2 bases and J 3 bases, with 14 bases left between them. Germline CDR1 and CDR2: MNHEY and SMNVEV (reference sequence). The CDR3 DNA sequence: TGTGCCAGCAGTTTAAAGGGACGGGCAGGCTACGAGCAGTACTTC. Its protein is CASSLKGRAGYEQYF.

The rearrangement links TRBV4-1 to TRBJ2-3; D call uncertain. CDR1 and CDR2 (germline): MGHRA, YSYEKL. The CDR3 has 13 amino acids. The germline V and J ends were trimmed by 3 bases and 6 bases, with 10 bases remaining between them. CDR3 amino acids: CASSQGYRDTQYF. The CDR3 nucleotides read TGCGCCAGCAGCCAGGGGTACCGTGATACGCAGTATTTT.

The chain joins TRBV7-2 to TRBJ1-2; maybe TRBD1 (6 bases). V was pared by 5 bases and J by 4 bases, with 17 bases between. The CDR3 totals 15 residues. Germline V gene sequence: CDR1 SGHTA, CDR2 FQGNSA. As DNA, the CDR3 is TGTGCCAGCAGCCCGGGTCGGGGGCTGGGCTATGGCTACACCTTC. It codes for CASSPGRGLGYGYTF.

This clone has just a few counts. The chain links TRBV7-2 to TRBJ2-7; 7 bases are a match to TRBD1. The CDR3 is 13 amino acids. Germline assignment: CDR1 SGHTA and CDR2 FQGNSA. V shed 5 bases and J 3 bases; nucleotides not matched to a gene: 4. The CDR3 nucleotides read TGTGCCAGCAGCGTAACAGGGGACTACGAGCAGTACTTC. Translating it yields CASSVTGDYEQYF.

This chain links TRBV5-6 with TRBJ2-7; weak D call: TRBD1 (5 bases). This CDR3 contains 14 residues. The germline V and J ends were trimmed by 4 bases and 4 bases, with 15 bases remaining between them. Germline values: CDR1 SGHDT, CDR2 YYEEEE. The CDR3 here is CASSPRPGAYEQYF. Written as DNA, the CDR3 is TGTGCCAGCAGCCCCCGGCCTGGGGCATACGAGCAGTACTTC. Full variable domain (rest looked up from reference TRBV5-6 and TRBJ2-7): DAGVTQSPTHLIKTRGQQVTLRCSPKSGHDTVSWYQQALGQGPQFIFQYYEEEERQRGNFPDRFSGHQFPNYSSELNVNALLLGDSALYLCASSPRPGAYEQYFGPGTRLTVT.

The chain recombines TRBV30 with TRBJ1-1, with 12 bases that match TRBD1. Losses at the gene ends were 1 base for V and 4 bases for J; bases not matched to a gene: 7. Germline CDR1 reads GTSNPN; CDR2 reads SVGIG (reference sequence). This CDR3 has 16 residues. CDR3 sequence: CAWSARDRGLGTEAFF. Written as DNA, the CDR3 is TGTGCCTGGAGTGCGAGGGACAGGGGGCTGGGCACTGAAGCTTTCTTT.

The chain joins TRBV30 to TRBJ1-1, with D maybe TRBD1 (5 bases). CDR1 and CDR2 from the germline V gene are GTSNPN and SVGIG (reference sequence). Trimming removed 0 bases from V and 6 bases from J, with 11 bases in between. The CDR3 extends over 13 amino acids. Written as DNA, the CDR3 is TGTGCCTGGAGTGTTGAGGGGAGCGCTGAAGCTTTCTTT. As protein: CAWSVEGSAEAFF.

The chain carries TRBV5-4 and TRBJ2-5; 11 bases agree with TRBD1. Germline values: CDR1 SGHNT, CDR2 YYREEE (reference sequence). V lost 3 bases to trimming and J lost 3 bases; unmatched junction nucleotides: 1. The length of the CDR3 is 14 residues. DNA for the CDR3: TGTGCCAGCAGCTGGACAGGGGGCAAAGAGACCCAGTACTTC. It encodes CASSWTGGKETQYF.

This clone has only a few counts. The V call is TRBV11-2, the J call TRBJ2-5, with 11 bases matching TRBD2. V gave up 5 bases and J gave up 5 bases; unmatched junction bases: 13. Germline V CDR1 and CDR2: SGHAT, FQNNGV. The CDR3 extends over 17 amino acids. The CDR3 nucleotides are TGTGCCAGCAGCGCCGGGACTAGCGGTGTTGGGGTGGAGACCCAGTACTTC. It translates to CASSAGTSGVGVETQYF.

V gene TRBV30 combines with J gene TRBJ2-5; the match to TRBD2 covers 11 bases. With 2 bases clipped from V and 3 bases from J, the junction kept 5 bases outside the gene matches. Germline CDR1 reads GTSNPN; CDR2 reads SVGIG (reference sequence). The CDR3 loop spans 15 amino acids. CDR3 in amino acids: CAWSRSGLAEETQYF. For the CDR3, the DNA is TGTGCCTGGAGTCGATCGGGACTAGCGGAAGAGACCCAGTACTTC.

The chain links TRBV29-1 to TRBJ1-3; 7 bases are a match to TRBD1. Germline CDR1 and CDR2: SQVTM and ANQGSEA. The CDR3 spans 13 residues. V lost 7 bases and J lost 1; bases outside the gene matches: 4. The CDR3: CSAQTGSGNTIYF. As DNA, the CDR3 is TGCAGCGCCCAGACAGGGTCTGGAAACACCATATATTTT.

This chain connects TRBV5-1 to TRBJ2-2; 8 bases match TRBD2. V was pared by 4 bases and J by 4 bases, with 9 bases of the junction left unmatched. Germline V gene sequence: CDR1 SGHRS, CDR2 YFSETQ. There are 16 residues in the CDR3. The CDR3 spells CASSMGASGSTGELFF. The CDR3 coding sequence is TGCGCCAGCAGCATGGGAGCTAGCGGGTCCACCGGGGAGCTGTTTTTT.

V usage is TRBV7-7 and J usage is TRBJ2-7; maybe TRBD1 (6 bases). V was cut by 6 bases and J by 3 bases, with 12 bases left in between. This CDR3 region has 13 residues. Germline-derived CDR1 and CDR2 are SSHAT and FNYEAQ (reference sequence). CDR3 in DNA: TGTGCCAGCAGACGGGACATCGACTACGAGCAGTACTTC. Amino acid sequence: CASRRDIDYEQYF.